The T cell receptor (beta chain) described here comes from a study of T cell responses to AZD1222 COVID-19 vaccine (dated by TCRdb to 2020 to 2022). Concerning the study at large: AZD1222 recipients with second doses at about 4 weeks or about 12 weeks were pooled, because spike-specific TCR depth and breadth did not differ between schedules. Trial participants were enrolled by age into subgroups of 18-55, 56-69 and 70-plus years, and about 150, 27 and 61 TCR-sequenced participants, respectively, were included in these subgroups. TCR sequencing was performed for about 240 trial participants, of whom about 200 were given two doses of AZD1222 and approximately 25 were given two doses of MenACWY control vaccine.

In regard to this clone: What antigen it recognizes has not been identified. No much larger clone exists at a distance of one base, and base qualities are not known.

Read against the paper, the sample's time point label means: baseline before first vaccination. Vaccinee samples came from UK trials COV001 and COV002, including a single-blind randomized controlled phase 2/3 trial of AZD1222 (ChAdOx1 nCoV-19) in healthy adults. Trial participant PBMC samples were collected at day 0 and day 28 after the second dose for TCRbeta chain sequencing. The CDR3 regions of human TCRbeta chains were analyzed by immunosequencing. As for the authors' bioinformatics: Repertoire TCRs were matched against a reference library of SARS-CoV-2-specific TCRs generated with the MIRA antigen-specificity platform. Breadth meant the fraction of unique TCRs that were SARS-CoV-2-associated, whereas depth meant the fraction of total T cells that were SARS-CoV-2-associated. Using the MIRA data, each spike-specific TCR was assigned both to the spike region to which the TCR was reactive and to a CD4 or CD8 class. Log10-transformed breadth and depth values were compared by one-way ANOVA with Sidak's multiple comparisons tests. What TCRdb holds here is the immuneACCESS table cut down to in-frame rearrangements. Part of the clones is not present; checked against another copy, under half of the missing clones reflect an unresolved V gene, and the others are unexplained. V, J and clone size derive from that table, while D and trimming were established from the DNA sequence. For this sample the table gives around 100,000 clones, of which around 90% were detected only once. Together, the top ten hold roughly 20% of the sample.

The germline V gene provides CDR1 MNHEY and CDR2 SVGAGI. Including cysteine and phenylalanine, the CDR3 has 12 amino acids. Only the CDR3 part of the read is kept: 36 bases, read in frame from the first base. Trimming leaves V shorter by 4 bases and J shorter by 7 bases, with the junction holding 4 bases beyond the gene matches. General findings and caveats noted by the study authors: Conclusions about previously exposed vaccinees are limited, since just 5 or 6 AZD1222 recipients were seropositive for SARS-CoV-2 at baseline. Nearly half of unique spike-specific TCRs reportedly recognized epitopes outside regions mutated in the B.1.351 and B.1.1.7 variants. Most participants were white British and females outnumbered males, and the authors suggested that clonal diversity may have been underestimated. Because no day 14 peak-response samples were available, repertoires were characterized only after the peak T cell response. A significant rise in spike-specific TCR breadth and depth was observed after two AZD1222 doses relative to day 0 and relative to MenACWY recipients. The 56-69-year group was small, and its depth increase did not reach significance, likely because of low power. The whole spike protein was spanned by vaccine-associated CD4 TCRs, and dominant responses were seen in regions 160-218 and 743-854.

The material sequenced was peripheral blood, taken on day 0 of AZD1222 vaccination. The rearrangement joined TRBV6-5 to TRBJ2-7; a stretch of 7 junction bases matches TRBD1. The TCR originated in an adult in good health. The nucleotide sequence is TGTGCCAGCAGTTGGACAGGCCGGGAGCAGTACTTC. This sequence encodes CASSWTGREQYF.